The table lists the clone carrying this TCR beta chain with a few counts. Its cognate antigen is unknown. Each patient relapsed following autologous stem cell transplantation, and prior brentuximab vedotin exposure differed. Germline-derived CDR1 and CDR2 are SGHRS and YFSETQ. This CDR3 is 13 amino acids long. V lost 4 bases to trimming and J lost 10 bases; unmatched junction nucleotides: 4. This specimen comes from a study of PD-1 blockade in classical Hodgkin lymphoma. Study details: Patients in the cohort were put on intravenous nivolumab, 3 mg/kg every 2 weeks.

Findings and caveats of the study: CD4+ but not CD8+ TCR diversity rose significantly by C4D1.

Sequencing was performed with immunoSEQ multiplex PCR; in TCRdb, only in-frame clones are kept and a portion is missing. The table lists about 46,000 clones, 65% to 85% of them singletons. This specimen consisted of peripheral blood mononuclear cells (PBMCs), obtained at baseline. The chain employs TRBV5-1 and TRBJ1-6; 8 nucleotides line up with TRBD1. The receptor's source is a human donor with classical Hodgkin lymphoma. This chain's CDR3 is CASSVYRGSPLHF. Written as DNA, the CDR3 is TGCGCCAGCAGCGTCTACAGGGGGTCACCCCTCCACTTT.